This record concerns one T cell receptor beta chain sequence. The sample belongs to a study of blood T cell repertoires in COVID-19. Overall study: COVID-19 samples from acute and convalescent phases originated in the United States, Italy and Spain. The cDNA or gDNA used as material had been derived from T cells, B-cell-depleted T cells, or PBMCs.

Original processing notes: Amplifying reference gene primers gave estimates of nucleated cell counts. Repertoires were generated with immunoSEQ multiplex PCR, while TCRdb's copy carries only in-frame clones and drops some. V, J and clone size were drawn from that table, and D and trimming were deduced from the DNA. Found here are 100,000 to 150,000 clones, more than 70% of them singletons; the top ten hold about a tenth. V was pared by 0 bases and J by 3 bases, with 17 bases between. CDR3 length equals 17 residues. The germline CDR1 and CDR2 sequences are MNHNS and SASEGT. The chain recombines TRBV6-1 with TRBJ1-1; a weak D match, TRBD1 (6 bases). Sequences were obtained from peripheral blood. This clonotype was obtained from a man aged 45-65 years with acute or convalescent COVID-19. As DNA, the CDR3 is TGTGCCAGCAGTGAAGCGGATAATAGGGGGATTTACACTGAAGCTTTCTTT. It codes for CASSEADNRGIYTEAFF.